A single sample gave rise to the 21 T cell receptor beta chains below, sequenced in a study of shared clonotypes between healthy human individuals. Naive CD8 isolation took CD45RO-negative cells positively selected for CCR7 and excluded terminally differentiated effector memory CD45RA+ cells. Clones were sequenced by immunoSEQ multiplex PCR, and TCRdb holds only the in-frame ones, with some missing. The sample lists roughly 650,000 clones, 95% to 97% occurring once. Sample: naive CD8+ T cells sorted from blood. The receptors were gathered from a woman in her 30s in good health.

The V gene is TRBV2, the J gene TRBJ2-7; 11 positions agree with TRBD2. This CDR3 has 14 amino acids. Germline assignment: CDR1 SNHLY and CDR2 FYNNEI. Trimming took 4 bases from V and 4 from J; bases not matched to a gene: 3. In nucleotides, the CDR3 is TGTGCCAGCAGTGGCCCTAGCGGGAGGTACGAGCAGTACTTC. Its protein product is CASSGPSGRYEQYF.

The chain links TRBV5-1 to TRBJ1-1; TRBD1 is a possible D gene (5 bases). V lost 0 bases and J 5 bases, leaving 14 bases between the germline ends. The CDR3 runs 15 residues. The germline V gene has CDR1 SGHRS and CDR2 YFSETQ. The CDR3 protein is CASSLELLRGTEAFF. CDR3 sequence (DNA): TGCGCCAGCAGCTTGGAGTTACTAAGGGGAACTGAAGCTTTCTTT.

The chain joins TRBV27 to TRBJ2-2, with D tentatively TRBD2 (6 bases). CDR1 is MNHEY, CDR2 SMNVEV, per germline (reference sequence). The CDR3 covers 17 residues. The V and J ends lost 2 bases and 4 bases respectively, with 17 bases between them. CDR3 sequence: CASSLLLGTGATGELFF. In DNA form, the CDR3 reads TGTGCCAGCAGTTTACTCCTTGGGACGGGAGCCACCGGGGAGCTGTTTTTT.

V is TRBV28 and J is TRBJ2-7, with a weak D call TRBD1 (6 bases). CDR3 size: 14 residues. Germline loops: CDR1 MDHEN, CDR2 SYDVKM. With 5 bases removed from V and 5 bases from J, the gap between germline ends came to 16 bases. CDR3 DNA: TGTGCCAGCAGTCAGACCGGGGACACGGACGAGCAGTACTTC. It encodes CASSQTGDTDEQYF.

This chain connects TRBV28 to TRBJ2-1; 11 positions agree with TRBD2. Germline CDR1 and CDR2: MDHEN and SYDVKM. The CDR3 runs 18 residues. Trimming removed 4 bases from V and 4 bases from J; junction bases left unmatched: 12. The CDR3 sequence is CASSSFKTSGNTYNEQFF. The DNA of the CDR3 is TGTGCCAGCAGTTCCTTTAAGACTAGCGGGAACACTTACAATGAGCAGTTCTTC.

This clone was seen only once. The CDR3 DNA follows: TGTGCCAGCAGCACGACAGGGTGGGGAGGATACGAGCAGTACTTC. Translating it yields CASSTTGWGGYEQYF. This sequence joins TRBV11-2 and TRBJ2-7; a possible D gene is TRBD1 (7 bases). V lost 5 bases and J 4 bases, leaving 18 bases between the germline ends. The CDR3 runs to 15 residues. Germline CDR1 SGHAT, CDR2 FQNNGV.

The rearrangement joins TRBV27 to TRBJ1-5; D possibly corresponds to TRBD1 (6 bases). V was trimmed by 5 bases and J by 6 bases, leaving 14 bases between them. CDR3 size: 14 residues. CDR1 and CDR2 (germline): MNHEY, SMNVEV (reference sequence). Written as DNA, the CDR3 is TGTGCCAGCAGTACCGGGACAAAGCTTCAGCCCCAGCATTTT. Translating it yields CASSTGTKLQPQHF.

This chain joins TRBV7-8 and TRBJ2-7, with TRBD2 matching over 7 bases. V lost 4 bases, J lost 6 bases, and 12 bases stayed unmatched. Germline CDR1 reads SGHVS; CDR2 reads FQNEAQ. This CDR3 contains 15 residues. Here the CDR3 reads CASSSVLSAGFEQYF. In nucleotides, the CDR3 is TGTGCCAGCAGCTCAGTCCTTTCAGCGGGATTCGAGCAGTACTTC.

This clone appeared a few times. The genes are TRBV19 and TRBJ2-1; D possibly matches TRBD1 or TRBD2 (5 bases each). The germline V gene encodes CDR1 LNHDA and CDR2 SQIVND (reference sequence). V was pared by 6 bases and J by 5 bases, with 14 bases between. The CDR3 has 14 residues. The CDR3 sequence is CASSDPWGNNEQFF. In DNA, the CDR3 is TGTGCCAGTAGCGACCCCTGGGGGAACAATGAGCAGTTCTTC.

The chain is built from TRBV7-3 and TRBJ2-1; TRBD1 matches at 7 bases. The CDR3 has 15 residues. Losses at the gene ends were 5 bases for V and 3 bases for J; bases not matched to a gene: 7. Germline V gene sequence: CDR1 SGHTA, CDR2 FQGTGA. The CDR3 region has the DNA TGTGCCAGCAGCCCCCCGGACAGGTTCTACAATGAGCAGTTCTTC. This gives the protein CASSPPDRFYNEQFF.

The chain carries TRBV2 and TRBJ2-5; TRBD2 agrees at 11 bases. The J call may be wrong; the DNA end is better matched by TRBJ2-7. Germline CDR1 reads SNHLY; CDR2 reads FYNNEI. The CDR3 sequence is 14 residues long. The CDR3 bases are TGTGCCAGCGGCATAGCGGGAGGGCTCAACGAGCAGTACTTC. Protein product: CASGIAGGLNEQYF.

V gene TRBV19 combines with J gene TRBJ1-3, with D perhaps TRBD1 (5 bases). Per the germline V gene, CDR1 is LNHDA and CDR2 is SQIVND (reference sequence). CDR3 length: 15 amino acids. Trimming removed 3 bases at V and 1 base at J, with 10 bases between. CDR3 bases: TGTGCCAGTAGTATTCCAGGGTTATCTGGAAACACCATATATTTT. It encodes CASSIPGLSGNTIYF.

The chain carries TRBV2 and TRBJ2-1; 7 nucleotides match TRBD2. CDR1 SNHLY and CDR2 FYNNEI come from the germline V gene. CDR3 size: 17 residues. Losses at the gene ends were 0 bases for V and 4 bases for J; bases not matched to a gene: 9. This CDR3 is CASSEAPVTSRYNEQFF. CDR3 nucleotides: TGTGCCAGCAGTGAAGCGCCCGTGACTAGCAGATACAATGAGCAGTTCTTC.

This clone was seen a handful of times. The gene calls are TRBV2 and TRBJ2-1; the D is unclear. This CDR3 comprises 13 residues. V was clipped by 8 bases and J by 3 bases, with 11 bases between them. CDR1 is SNHLY and CDR2 is FYNNEI in the germline V gene. The CDR3 nucleotides read TGTGCCAGCCGTCTAATCAGCTACAATGAGCAGTTCTTC. Protein sequence: CASRLISYNEQFF.

The genes are TRBV4-1 and TRBJ2-5; the D gene is possibly TRBD2 (6 bases). V lost 1 base to trimming and J lost 4 bases, with 16 bases between them. This CDR3 has 16 residues. CDR1 is MGHRA and CDR2 is YSYEKL in the germline V gene. The CDR3 loop reads CASSQVGGRDGETQYF. The CDR3 DNA follows: TGCGCCAGCAGCCAAGTCGGAGGGCGGGATGGAGAGACCCAGTACTTC.

Remarks on this clone: At the DNA level, this CDR3 is encoded by other sequences in the same sample as well. In nucleotides, the CDR3 is TGTGCCAGCAGCTTGGCCGGCGAGACCCAGTACTTC. Protein product: CASSLAGETQYF. The V and J genes are TRBV5-6 and TRBJ2-5; no firm D call. Germline V CDR1 and CDR2: SGHDT, YYEEEE. This CDR3 spans 12 amino acids. The germline V and J ends were trimmed by 0 bases and 5 bases, with 5 bases remaining between them.

The CDR3 region has the DNA TGTGCCAGCAGCACCGGCAGCGATGAGCAGTTCTTC. This sequence encodes CASSTGSDEQFF. The rearrangement joins TRBV7-6 to TRBJ2-1, with D unresolved. Germline CDR1 and CDR2: SGHVS and FNYEAQ. This CDR3 has 12 residues. The ends were cut back, 5 bases at V and 8 bases at J, with 10 bases in the middle.

The chain combines TRBV27 with TRBJ1-5; TRBD1 might be the D (5 bases). This CDR3 is built from 15 residues. V was shortened by 6 bases and J by 5 bases, with 17 bases between the two germline ends. Looked up from germline, CDR1 is MNHEY and CDR2 is SMNVEV (reference sequence). The CDR3 sequence is CASSPFGRVYQPQHF. The CDR3 region has the DNA TGTGCCAGCAGCCCCTTTGGCAGGGTGTATCAGCCCCAGCATTTT.

V gene TRBV5-1 combines with J gene TRBJ2-1, with 8 bases fitting TRBD1. CDR1 is SGHRS, CDR2 YFSETQ, per germline. V was pared by 1 base and J by 0 bases, with 0 bases of the junction left unmatched. The CDR3 sequence is 15 residues long. This chain's CDR3 is CASSLTGGSYNEQFF. The DNA for the CDR3 is TGCGCCAGCAGCTTGACAGGGGGCTCCTACAATGAGCAGTTCTTC.

This chain connects TRBV28 to TRBJ2-7; TRBD2 matches 7 bases. Germline V lookup: CDR1 MDHEN, CDR2 SYDVKM. Unmatched junction bases numbered 4, after V lost 3 bases and J lost 5 bases. CDR3 size: 13 residues. The CDR3 DNA reads TGTGCCAGCAGTTTCGGGGAGGGCGACGAGCAGTACTTC. Translation: CASSFGEGDEQYF.

This sequence joins TRBV7-9 and TRBJ2-1, with D uncertain. The CDR3 has 12 residues. Between the trimmed V and J ends, which lost 10 bases and 0 bases, there was a span of 7 bases. The germline V gene encodes CDR1 SEHNR and CDR2 FQNEAQ (reference sequence). In DNA form, the CDR3 reads TGTGCCACCTGGGGCTCCTACAATGAGCAGTTCTTC. It is translated as CATWGSYNEQFF.